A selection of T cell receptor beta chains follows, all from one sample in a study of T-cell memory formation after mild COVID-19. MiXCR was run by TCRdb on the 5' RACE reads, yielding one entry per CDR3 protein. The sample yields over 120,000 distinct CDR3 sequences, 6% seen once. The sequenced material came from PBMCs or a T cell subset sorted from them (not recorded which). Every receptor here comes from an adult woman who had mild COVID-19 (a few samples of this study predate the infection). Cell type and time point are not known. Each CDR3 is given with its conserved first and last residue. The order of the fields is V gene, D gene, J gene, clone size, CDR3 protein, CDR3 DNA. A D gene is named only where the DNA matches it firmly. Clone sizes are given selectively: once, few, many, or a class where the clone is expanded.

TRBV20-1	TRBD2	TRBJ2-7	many	CSASERGVSYEQYF	TGCAGTGCTAGCGAGCGGGGGGTATCCTACGAGCAGTACTTC
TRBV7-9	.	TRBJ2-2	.	CASNLRGTNTGDLFF	TGTGCCAGCAACCTCAGGGGAACAAACACCGGGGATCTGTTTTTT
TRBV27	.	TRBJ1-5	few	CASRTISGPQHF	TGTGCCAGCAGGACAATCTCGGGGCCCCAGCATTTT
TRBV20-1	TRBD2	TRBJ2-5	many	CSARDWSTSGGLETQYF	TGCAGTGCTAGAGATTGGAGCACTAGCGGGGGTCTAGAGACCCAGTACTTC
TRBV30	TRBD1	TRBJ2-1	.	CAWNRGSYNEQFF	TGTGCCTGGAACAGGGGGTCTTACAATGAGCAGTTCTTC
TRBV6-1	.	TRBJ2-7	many	CASRIGGGTSYEQYF	TGTGCCAGCAGAATTGGGGGCGGCACATCCTACGAGCAGTACTTC
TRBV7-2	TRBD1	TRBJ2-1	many	CASSLRGQGIDHEQFF	TGTGCCAGCAGCTTACGCGGACAGGGAATTGATCATGAGCAGTTCTTC
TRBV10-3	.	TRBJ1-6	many	CAISDDSVVNSPLHF	TGTGCCATCAGTGACGACAGTGTGGTAAATTCACCCCTCCACTTT
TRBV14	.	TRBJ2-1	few	CASSQERYNEQFF	TGTGCCAGCAGCCAGGAGAGGTACAATGAGCAGTTCTTC
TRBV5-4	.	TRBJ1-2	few	CASSLAGGDYGYTF	TGTGCCAGCAGCTTGGCCGGGGGCGACTATGGCTACACCTTC